This T cell receptor beta chain appears in the sequencing data of a study of T cells in Graves' hyperthyroidism and ophthalmopathy. Study-wide points: Blood samples included most of the expanded thyroid clonotypes exceeding 0.001.

About this clonotype itself: Antigen unknown.

CDR1 and CDR2 from the germline V gene are ENHRY and SYGVKD. Trimming cost V 7 bases and J 5 bases, with 14 bases left between them. The CDR3 consists of 13 residues. TCR beta CDR3 regions were amplified from RNA. The HTBI primer set was used in a first-round RT-PCR of the TCR CDR3. Using its own MiXCR run on the multiplex PCR reads, TCRdb lists one record per CDR3 protein. Of 500,000 to 800,000 distinct CDR3 sequences listed, about 15% were seen once; the top ten hold around 13%. The material sequenced was blood. This chain connects TRBV10-3 to TRBJ2-5; D might be TRBD2 (5 bases). This clonotype was sampled from a woman in her forties or fifties with Graves' ophthalmopathy. CDR3 loop: CAIKRAPGETQYF. The DNA for the CDR3 is TGTGCCATCAAGAGGGCCCCCGGGGAGACCCAGTACTTC.